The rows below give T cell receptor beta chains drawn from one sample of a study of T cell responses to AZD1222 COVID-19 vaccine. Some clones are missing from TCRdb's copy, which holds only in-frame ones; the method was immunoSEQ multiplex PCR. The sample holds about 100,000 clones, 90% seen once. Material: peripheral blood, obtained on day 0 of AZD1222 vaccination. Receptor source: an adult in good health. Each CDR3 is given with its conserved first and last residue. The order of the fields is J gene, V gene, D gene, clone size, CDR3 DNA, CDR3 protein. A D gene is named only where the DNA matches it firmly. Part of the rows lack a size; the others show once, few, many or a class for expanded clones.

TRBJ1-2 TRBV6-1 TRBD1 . TGTGCCAGCACTGACCGCTCCCGGGACAGGAACTATGGCTACACCTTC CASTDRSRDRNYGYTF
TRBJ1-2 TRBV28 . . TGTGCCAGCAGTTTTGAGGGGCTTTATGGCTACACCTTC CASSFEGLYGYTF
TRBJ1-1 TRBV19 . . TGTGCCAGTACTCTGCCCGGAGGGAACACTGAAGCTTTCTTT CASTLPGGNTEAFF
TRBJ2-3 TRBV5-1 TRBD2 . TGCGCCAGCAGCTTGGAACCTAGCGGGGGGGTAGCAGATACGCAGTATTTT CASSLEPSGGVADTQYF
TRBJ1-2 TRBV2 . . TGTGCCAGCACCTGGCCAGAGAGTGGCTACACCTTC CASTWPESGYTF
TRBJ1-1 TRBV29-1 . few TGCAGCGTTGGGACAAGGAACACTGAAGCTTTCTTT CSVGTRNTEAFF
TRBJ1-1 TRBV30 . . TGTGCCTGGAGGACAGCACTGAACACTGAAGCTTTCTTT CAWRTALNTEAFF
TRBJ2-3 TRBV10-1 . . TGCGCCAGCAGTCTTGAAGGACTGAACACAGATACGCAGTATTTT CASSLEGLNTDTQYF
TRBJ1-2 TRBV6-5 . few TGTGCCAGCAGACCGACGGTCAATTATGGCTACACCTTC CASRPTVNYGYTF
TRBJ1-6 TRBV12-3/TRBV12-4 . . TGTGCCAGCAGTTCCCCGAATTCACCCCTCCACTTT CASSSPNSPLHF